The clone carrying this T cell receptor beta chain came up many times. The target antigen is unknown. Trimming pared 4 bases from V and 5 bases from J, leaving 10 bases between. This CDR3 has 12 amino acids. CDR1 is SGHRS, CDR2 YFSETQ, per germline. Amplification of TCR beta CDR3 regions used RNA transcripts. Second-round multiplex PCR came after first-round RT-PCR with HTBI primers. TCRdb called the multiplex PCR reads again in MiXCR, with one record for every CDR3 protein. The sample includes almost 400,000 distinct CDR3 sequences, around 17% of them seen just once. The sample originates from a study of Graves' ophthalmopathy and Graves' hyperthyroidism. General study findings and limits: Discriminating ophthalmopathy from stable hyperthyroidism, a 13-signature model attained a sensitivity of under 90% and a specificity of almost 83%.

This clonotype was obtained from a young woman with Graves' ophthalmopathy. Sequences were obtained from peripheral blood. The chain joins TRBV5-1 to TRBJ2-7, with D possibly matching TRBD1 (5 bases). CDR3 region: CASSPQGHEQYF. DNA for the CDR3: TGCGCCAGCAGCCCCCAGGGCCACGAGCAGTACTTC.